A selection of T cell receptor beta chains follows, all from one sample in a study of cytomegalovirus exposure and HLA in healthy donors. This table comes from immunoSEQ multiplex PCR, and its TCRdb copy is limited to in-frame clones, with some not included. The repertoire holds around 140,000 clones, 76% seen once, with 1.5% to 2% in the top ten. The sequenced sample was PBMCs. These TCRs come from a man aged 35 to 55 in good health and CMV-seronegative. Each CDR3 is given with its conserved first and last residue. D genes are given only for firm matches. A clone size is listed for some rows: how often the clone was seen (once, few, many), or a class if it is expanded.

TRBJ2-2 once TRBD2 TRBV27 TGTGCCAGCAGCCCTGTGCTAGCGGGGGGTTTGGTGGACACCGGGGAGCTGTTTTTT CASSPVLAGGLVDTGELFF
TRBJ2-7 NA NA TRBV7-8 TGTGCCAGCAGCTTAAATACGGTCTACGAGCAGTACTTC CASSLNTVYEQYF
TRBJ1-1 NA NA TRBV7-8 TGTGCCAGCAGCTTAGACAGGGAGTGGGCAAACACTGAAGCTTTCTTT CASSLDREWANTEAFF
TRBJ2-1 few TRBD2 TRBV12-5 TGTGCTAGTGCTTCCGGGACTAGCGTTTACAATGAGCAGTTCTTC CASASGTSVYNEQFF
TRBJ2-1 NA NA TRBV10-1 TGCGCCAGCAGTCAAGACTCGAGCTCCTACAATGAGCAGTTCTTC CASSQDSSSYNEQFF
TRBJ2-7 once NA TRBV6-5 TGTGCCAGCAGTTACTCGAGGTCGAGCTCCTACGAGCAGTACTTC CASSYSRSSSYEQYF
TRBJ1-4 NA NA TRBV11-2 TGTGCCAGCAGCTTAGGCTGGGCAGGGAAGAGCGCTAATGAAAAACTGTTTTTT CASSLGWAGKSANEKLFF
TRBJ2-1 NA TRBD2 TRBV7-6 TGTGCCAGCAGCTGGGTTCTAGCGGGTCCCTACAATGAGCAGTTCTTC CASSWVLAGPYNEQFF
TRBJ2-2 NA TRBD2 TRBV13 TGTGCCAGCAGCTTCGGACTAGCGGGGGGCGGAACCGGGGAGCTGTTTTTT CASSFGLAGGGTGELFF
TRBJ2-7 NA TRBD1 TRBV28 TGTGCCAGCAGTCGGGCCGGGACAGGGTCCTACGAGCAGTACTTC CASSRAGTGSYEQYF
TRBJ2-2 NA NA TRBV27 TGTGCCAGCAGTCTCGGCGGAGGCCCGGGGGAGCTGTTTTTT CASSLGGGPGELFF
TRBJ2-7 NA TRBD1 TRBV4-1 TGCGCCAGCAGCCAAGAAGTGGGACAGGGGTGGGGTGGAACCTACGAGCAGTACTTC CASSQEVGQGWGGTYEQYF
TRBJ2-1 NA TRBD2 TRBV10-1 TGCGCCAGCAGCGCGGGACTAGCGGGAGATCAGGAGCAGTTCTTC CASSAGLAGDQEQFF
TRBJ2-5 NA NA TRBV6-1 TGTGCCAGCAGTGAACCCGGGTACCAAGAGACCCAGTACTTC CASSEPGYQETQYF
TRBJ1-4 few NA TRBV7-9 TGTGCCAGCAGCGGCAGGACAGAAGAGAGGGAAAAACTGTTTTTT CASSGRTEEREKLFF
TRBJ2-3 NA TRBD2 TRBV9 TGTGCCAGCAGCCCCCCCGGACTAGCGGGGCAAGATACGCAGTATTTT CASSPPGLAGQDTQYF
TRBJ1-1 NA NA TRBV10-3 TGTGCCATCAGTGAAAACGGGTCCGAAGCTGAAGCTTTCTTT CAISENGSEAEAFF
TRBJ2-3 NA TRBD2 TRBV5-4 TGTGCCAGCAGATCCGGGACTAGCGTCTCAGATACGCAGTATTTT CASRSGTSVSDTQYF
TRBJ2-2 NA NA TRBV7-8 TGTGCCAGCAGCCAGCCGGGACTCACCGGGGAGCTGTTTTTT CASSQPGLTGELFF
TRBJ1-3 NA TRBD1 TRBV14 TGTGCCAGCAGCCAAGATGGGTCTTGGACAGGGGGCTCTGGAAACACCATATATTTT CASSQDGSWTGGSGNTIYF
TRBJ2-7 NA TRBD2 TRBV7-9 TGTGCCAGCAGCTTGGAACTAGCGGAGACCTACGAGCAGTACTTC CASSLELAETYEQYF
TRBJ2-5 NA NA TRBV18 TGTGCCAGCTCACCGAAACCTCCGACGGGTGGGGAGACCCAGTACTTC CASSPKPPTGGETQYF